This is a list of T cell receptor beta chains from one sample in a study of spatial heterogeneity in lung cancer. TCRdb redid the calling of the 5' RACE reads with MiXCR, one entry per CDR3 protein. Seen here are around 98,000 distinct CDR3 sequences, 15% to 20% observed once, and the top ten hold 21%. This material consisted of PBMCs, taken at follow-up. Every receptor here comes from a male donor with early-stage non-small cell lung cancer. The CDR3 runs from the conserved cysteine through the conserved F or W. A D gene is named only where the DNA matches it firmly. Some rows mark clone size as missing; the rest say once, few, many or name a class of expanded clone.

J	size	V	D	DNA	CDR3
TRBJ2-2	many	TRBV20-1	TRBD2	TGCAGTGCTACCATCCCAGGGCGGGAGGACACCGGGGAGCTGTTTTTT	CSATIPGREDTGELFF
TRBJ2-1	many	TRBV7-2	-	TGTGCCAGCAGCCGGTCCAAGGTCTCGCAGTTCTTC	CASSRSKVSQFF
TRBJ2-3	many	TRBV7-2	-	TGTGCCAGCAGCCCCTCCGTCACAGATACGCAGTATTTT	CASSPSVTDTQYF
TRBJ2-1	few	TRBV10-3	TRBD2	TGTGCCATCTCCGCCCTCTTAGCGGGAGGCAATGAGCAGTTCTTC	CAISALLAGGNEQFF
TRBJ2-1	few	TRBV4-3	-	TGCGCCAGCAGCCAAGATCTCGAACTCTCGGGGTACAATGAGCAGTTCTTC	CASSQDLELSGYNEQFF
TRBJ2-1	few	TRBV12-3/TRBV12-4	-	TGTGCCAGCAGTGGTAGGGTCGCTAGCGACCCCCTATACAATGAGCAGTTCTTC	CASSGRVASDPLYNEQFF
TRBJ2-1	-	TRBV24-1	-	TGTGCCACCAGTGACAAATTGCCCAGGGGCAGGAATGAGCAGTTCTTC	CATSDKLPRGRNEQFF
TRBJ2-1	-	TRBV27	-	TGTGCCAGCAAGCCTACACAGGGATCGTTCAATGAGCAGTTCTTC	CASKPTQGSFNEQFF
TRBJ2-5	-	TRBV27	-	TGTGCCAGCCACCGAGGAGGGGTCCGATCGGCAGAGACCCAGTACTTC	CASHRGGVRSAETQYF
TRBJ1-1	-	TRBV29-1	-	TGCAGCGTTGGGTCTCGGACGCCGAACACTGAAGCTTTCTTT	CSVGSRTPNTEAFF
TRBJ2-1	many	TRBV7-2	-	TGTGCCAGCAGCTTAGCTACTGCCAGGAATGAGCAGTTCTTC	CASSLATARNEQFF
TRBJ2-1	few	TRBV29-1	-	TGCAGCGGCGAAGGGGACCCTCAACCCAATGAGCAGTTCTTC	CSGEGDPQPNEQFF
TRBJ2-2	-	TRBV4-3	-	TGCGCCAGCAGCCAGGGGGGATACACCGGGGAGCTGTTTTTT	CASSQGGYTGELFF
TRBJ2-4	few	TRBV6-2/TRBV6-3	-	TGTGCCAGCAGTGACGGGCCTTGGACAGACAAAAACATTCAGTACTTC	CASSDGPWTDKNIQYF
TRBJ1-1	few	TRBV20-1	-	TGCAGTGCTTTTGACCAGGGGTCTCCGAACACTGAAGCTTTCTTT	CSAFDQGSPNTEAFF
TRBJ2-3	few	TRBV7-9	TRBD1	TGTGCCAGCAGGCGAGGACAGGGAACAGATACGCAGTATTTT	CASRRGQGTDTQYF
TRBJ2-2	-	TRBV19	-	TGTGCCAGTAGTCGTCTAGTGACCGGGGAGCTGTTTTTT	CASSRLVTGELFF
TRBJ1-2	-	TRBV5-1	-	TGCGCCAGCACTCCAGTCCCCAGCTATGGCTACACCTTC	CASTPVPSYGYTF
TRBJ2-2	few	TRBV7-2	-	TGTGCCAGCAGCTTATCAGGTCCCCCCGGGGAGCTGTTTTTT	CASSLSGPPGELFF
TRBJ1-1	-	TRBV20-1	-	TGCAGTGCCTTTGTTGGGGACACTGAAGCTTTCTTT	CSAFVGDTEAFF
TRBJ1-6	few	TRBV28	TRBD1	TGTGCCAGCAGAACCCGGGACAGGGGCAATTCACCCCTCCACTTT	CASRTRDRGNSPLHF
TRBJ1-6	few	TRBV6-2/TRBV6-3	-	TGTGCCAGCAGTTACACAGGAAGCTCACCCCTCCACTTT	CASSYTGSSPLHF
TRBJ2-5	-	TRBV19	TRBD1	TGTGCCAGTAGCCCACAGGGGGCGCGGCCGGAGACCCAGTACTTC	CASSPQGARPETQYF
TRBJ1-1	few	TRBV3-1	-	TGTGCCAGCAGCCAAGATGGGGGCGGGACTGAAGCTTTCTTT	CASSQDGGGTEAFF
TRBJ2-3	-	TRBV5-6	-	TGTGCCAGCAGTACTCGGGTGTTGGGCACAGATACGCAGTATTTT	CASSTRVLGTDTQYF
TRBJ2-3	-	TRBV6-5	TRBD1	TGTGCCAGCAGGGAGGTAACAGGGGGCTCAGATACGCAGTATTTT	CASREVTGGSDTQYF
TRBJ2-1	-	TRBV12-3/TRBV12-4	TRBD1	TGTGCCAGCAGCTCTAACCGGGACAGGACGAATGAGCAGTTCTTC	CASSSNRDRTNEQFF
TRBJ2-2	-	TRBV20-1	-	TGCAGTGCTAGTCACCCGAACACCGGGGAGCTGTTTTTT	CSASHPNTGELFF
TRBJ1-6	many	TRBV7-2	-	TGTGCCAGCAGCTTGGCAGGGAATAATTCACCCCTCCACTTT	CASSLAGNNSPLHF
TRBJ2-7	-	TRBV5-1	-	TGCGCCAGCAGCTTGGGGCTCAAAGACTACGAGCAGTACTTC	CASSLGLKDYEQYF
TRBJ1-3	-	TRBV18	-	TGTGCCAGCTCACCGCGTAATTCTGGAAACACCATATATTTT	CASSPRNSGNTIYF
TRBJ2-4	few	TRBV5-1	-	TGCGCCAGCAGCTTGGCAGGAGGTGGAAACATTCAGTACTTC	CASSLAGGGNIQYF
TRBJ1-5	-	TRBV5-1	-	TGCGCCAGCAGCTTAACCGGGGCCGATCAGCCCCAGCATTTT	CASSLTGADQPQHF
TRBJ2-1	few	TRBV7-2	TRBD2	TGTGCCAGCAGCACAAGGACTAGCGGCGCCCCGTTGTGGGATGAGCAGTTCTTC	CASSTRTSGAPLWDEQFF
TRBJ1-2	few	TRBV28	TRBD1	TGTGCCAGCAGACTCGGACAGGGCTTTAACTATGGCTACACCTTC	CASRLGQGFNYGYTF
TRBJ1-5	many	TRBV24-1	-	TGTGCCACCAGTGAAGAGGGGGGGACTAATCAGCCCCAGCATTTT	CATSEEGGTNQPQHF
TRBJ2-5	-	TRBV7-2	-	TGTGCCAGCAGCTTAGGTCTAAGGGTCGAGACCCAGTACTTC	CASSLGLRVETQYF
TRBJ1-1	-	TRBV20-1	-	TGCAGTGCTAGAGATCTTGTAGGGGCTGATGAAGCTTTCTTT	CSARDLVGADEAFF
TRBJ2-1	few	TRBV24-1	-	TGTGCCACCAGTGATTTATCCGAGACAGGTAGTCATGAGCAGTTCTTC	CATSDLSETGSHEQFF
TRBJ2-5	-	TRBV7-2	-	TGTGCCAGCAGCCCTGGTTACCTCCAAGAGACCCAGTACTTC	CASSPGYLQETQYF
TRBJ2-1	-	TRBV29-1	-	TGCAGCGTTGCACAGAGTCTACTACCTGAGCAGTTCTTC	CSVAQSLLPEQFF
TRBJ2-7	-	TRBV20-1	-	TGCAGTGCTAGCTCGGAATACGAGCAGTACTTC	CSASSEYEQYF
TRBJ1-1	-	TRBV7-2	-	TGTGCCAGCAGCTTAGTCACGGGGAAGGTGGGTGAAGCTTTCTTT	CASSLVTGKVGEAFF
TRBJ1-5	-	TRBV7-8	-	TGTGCCAGCAGCTTCGGAATGGTCAGGGACGGGTACCCCAGGCATTTT	CASSFGMVRDGYPRHF
TRBJ1-4	many	TRBV20-1	-	TGCAGTGCTAGCGGACAATTTGAGTATGAAAAACTGTTTTTT	CSASGQFEYEKLFF
TRBJ1-2	few	TRBV20-1	-	TGCAGTGCTGATAAAGGGGGAGGCGGGAACTATGGCTACACCTTC	CSADKGGGGNYGYTF
TRBJ2-2	few	TRBV27	-	TGTGCCAGCAGTTATCAGATTACCGGGGAGCTGTTTTTT	CASSYQITGELFF
TRBJ2-2	-	TRBV9	-	TGTGCCAGCAGCTCCCAGGGGCGAACGAACACCGGGGAGCTGTTTTTT	CASSSQGRTNTGELFF